This T cell receptor (beta chain) was captured by sequencing in a study of blood T cell repertoires in COVID-19. Looking at the study overall: Sites across the United States, Italy and Spain contributed samples from acute and convalescent COVID-19.

As originally analysed: Reference gene primers were amplified, and this amplification served to estimate nucleated cell counts. Profiled with immunoSEQ multiplex PCR; TCRdb holds only in-frame clones, not every one. V, J and clone size were drawn from that table, and D and trimming were deduced from the DNA. This table has 80,000 to 100,000 clones, 80% to 85% appearing once. CDR1 and CDR2 from the germline V gene are SGHKS and YYEKEE (reference sequence). V trimming: 2 bases; J trimming: 0 bases; junction bases outside the gene matches: 2. This CDR3 is 15 amino acids long. Sequencing was done on a sample of peripheral blood. This TCR derives from a woman over 75 with active or convalescent COVID-19. This sequence joins TRBV5-5 and TRBJ2-1, with 7 bases identical to TRBD2. The CDR3 bases are TGTGCCAGCAGCTTCGGCGGGAGCTCCTACAATGAGCAGTTCTTC. Its translation: CASSFGGSSYNEQFF.